The clone carrying this T cell receptor beta chain was seen only a few times. What it binds is not known. The data were taken from a study of pediatric ulcerative colitis. General study points: Clonal expansions reduced rectal repertoire diversity in acute severe colitis.

Data came from immunoSEQ multiplex PCR; TCRdb stores just in-frame clones and leaves some out. This table holds around 65,000 clones, just over 75% found once. V lost 1 base, J lost 2 bases, and 12 bases lay in between. Germline values: CDR1 LNHDA, CDR2 SQIVND (reference sequence). The CDR3 spans 16 residues. The specimen was blood. The origin of this receptor is a boy aged 5-17 years with moderate ulcerative colitis. The V gene is TRBV19, the J gene TRBJ1-5; D perhaps matches TRBD1 (6 bases). The CDR3 nucleotides are TGTGCCAGTAGTATAGGGCGGACAGATGGCAATCAGCCCCAGCATTTT. This encodes CASSIGRTDGNQPQHF. Together with reference TRBV19 and TRBJ1-5, the CDR3 gives the full variable domain: DGGITQSPKYLFRKEGQNVTLSCEQNLNHDAMYWYRQDPGQGLRLIYYSQIVNDFQKGDIAEGYSVSREKKESFPLTVTSAQKNPTAFYLCASSIGRTDGNQPQHFGDGTRLSIL.